The source of this TCR beta chain is a study of blood T cell repertoires in COVID-19. Study-level information: The samples span acute and convalescent COVID-19 from the United States, Italy and Spain. T cells, B-cell-depleted T cells, or PBMCs provided the cDNA or gDNA that served as material.

Patients in Seattle were enrolled during active infection, then followed longitudinally. Original methodology: Counts of nucleated cells, estimated from reference gene primer amplification, were obtained. The protocol was immunoSEQ multiplex PCR, while the TCRdb copy is restricted to in-frame clones and leaves out a portion. D and trimming come from the DNA, and the V and J calls and clone size come from that table. The table has some 310,000 clones, roughly 90% seen once. Germline CDR1 and CDR2: LGHDT and YNNKEL (reference sequence). This CDR3 contains 14 residues. The trim removed 1 base at V and 4 bases at J, leaving 3 bases unmatched.

The source material was peripheral blood. V gene TRBV3-1 (or the pseudogene TRBV3-2) combines with J gene TRBJ2-7; 8 nucleotides match TRBD1. This sequence was found in a woman aged 30 to 39 with COVID-19, enrolled during active disease. The CDR3 nucleotides read TGTGCCAGCAGCCAAGGTACAGGGGGGTACGAGCAGTACTTC. Its translation: CASSQGTGGYEQYF.